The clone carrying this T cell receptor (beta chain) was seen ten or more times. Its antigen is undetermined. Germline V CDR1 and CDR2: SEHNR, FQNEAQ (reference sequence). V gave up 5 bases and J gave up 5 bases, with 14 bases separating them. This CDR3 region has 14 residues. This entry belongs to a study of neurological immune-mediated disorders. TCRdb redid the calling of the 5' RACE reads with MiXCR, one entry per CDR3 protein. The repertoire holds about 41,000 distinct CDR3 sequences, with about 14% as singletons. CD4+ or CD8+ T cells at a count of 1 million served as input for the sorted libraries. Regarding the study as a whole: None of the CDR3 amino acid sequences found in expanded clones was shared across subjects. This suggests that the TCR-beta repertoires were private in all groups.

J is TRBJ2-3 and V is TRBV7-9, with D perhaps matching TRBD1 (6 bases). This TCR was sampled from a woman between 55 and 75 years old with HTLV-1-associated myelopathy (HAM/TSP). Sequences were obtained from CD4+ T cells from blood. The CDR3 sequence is CASSLTGFKDTQYF. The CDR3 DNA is TGTGCCAGCAGCCTTACAGGGTTTAAAGATACGCAGTATTTT.